One sample yielded the 26 T cell receptor beta chains listed below, sequenced in a study of cytomegalovirus exposure and HLA in healthy donors. The PCR used 60 Vbeta and 13 Jbeta primers. Sequencing used immunoSEQ multiplex PCR; TCRdb keeps in-frame clones, though not all of them. The sample has 150,000 to 200,000 clones, about 90% seen once. Sequencing was performed on PBMCs. These receptor sequences come from a girl under two years old in good health and CMV-seronegative.

This chain uses TRBV20-1 with TRBJ1-1; unclear D gene. V was cut by 6 bases and J by 8 bases, with 10 bases left in between. In germline, CDR1 is DFQATT, CDR2 SNEGSKA (reference sequence). The CDR3 spans 10 residues. This CDR3 is CSAGVTEAFF. Here the CDR3 DNA reads TGCAGTGCCGGGGTCACGGAAGCTTTCTTT.

This clone appeared once. The CDR3 region has the DNA TGTGCCAGCAGCTCCACAGGGTCGAATGAAAAACTGTTTTTT. Translating it yields CASSSTGSNEKLFF. The chain couples TRBV9 to TRBJ1-4; a possible D gene is TRBD1 (6 bases). The ends were cut back, 4 bases at V and 5 bases at J, with 12 bases in the middle. There are 14 residues in the CDR3. CDR1 is SGDLS, CDR2 YYNGEE, per germline.

The chain uses TRBV11-2 and TRBJ1-3, with TRBD1 as a possible D gene (5 bases). V shed 3 bases and J shed 0 bases, with 21 bases lying between them. The CDR3 sequence is 19 residues long. The V gene's germline CDR1 is SGHAT and CDR2 FQNNGV. The CDR3 DNA reads TGTGCCAGCAGCTTTTTCCCCGCACCGGGGGGAGTCTCTGGAAACACCATATATTTT. This translates into CASSFFPAPGGVSGNTIYF. Complete variable domain (other parts from reference TRBV11-2 and TRBJ1-3): EAGVAQSPRYKIIEKRQSVAFWCNPISGHATLYWYQQILGQGPKLLIQFQNNGVVDDSQLPKDRFSAERLKGVDSTLKIQPAKLEDSAVYLCASSFFPAPGGVSGNTIYFGEGSWLTVV.

The chain joins TRBV7-8 to TRBJ2-7; 7 bases agree with TRBD2. Germline V gene data show CDR1 as SGHVS and CDR2 as FQNEAQ. This CDR3 has 14 residues. Trimming cost V 4 bases and J 1 base; bases outside gene matches: 4. The CDR3 DNA sequence: TGTGCCAGCAGCTCAAGCGGGATATCCTACGAGCAGTACTTC. Its protein is CASSSSGISYEQYF.

This clone has a handful of counts. The rearrangement uses TRBV2 and TRBJ1-1; D is unresolved. V was cut by 1 base and J by 1 base, with 7 bases left in between. This CDR3 spans 14 amino acids. CDR1 is SNHLY and CDR2 is FYNNEI in the germline V gene. The CDR3 bases are TGTGCCAGCAGTGAAGGGAGGTGGAACACTGAAGCTTTCTTT. Translation gives CASSEGRWNTEAFF.

Turning to this clone: Other DNA variants within this sample encode the same CDR3. The chain uses TRBV5-1 and TRBJ2-3; D is ambiguous. Trimming shortened V by 0 bases and J by 1 base, and 3 bases separated the two germline ends. Germline V CDR1 and CDR2: SGHRS, YFSETQ. CDR3 length equals 13 residues. CDR3 sequence (DNA): TGCGCCAGCAGCTTGGGAGGCACAGATACGCAGTATTTT. Its protein product is CASSLGGTDTQYF.

This chain joins TRBV6-4 and TRBJ1-3, with 11 bases identical to TRBD1. The CDR3 length is 16 residues. The germline CDR1 and CDR2 sequences are MRHNA and SNTAGT. V dropped 7 bases and J dropped 8; count of bases not matched to a gene: 13. CDR3 in amino acids: CASTYRDRGAGDTIYF. DNA of the CDR3: TGTGCCAGCACTTACCGGGACAGGGGGGCAGGAGACACCATATATTTT.

This chain connects TRBV15 to TRBJ2-1; TRBD2 might be the D (7 bases). V was trimmed by 1 base and J by 6 bases, leaving 16 bases between them. CDR3 length equals 16 residues. Germline V gene sequence: CDR1 LNHNV, CDR2 YYDKDF (reference sequence). The CDR3 DNA is TGTGCCACCAGCAGAGGTAGGGGGGGCTTTTCCAATGAGCAGTTCTTC. Translation: CATSRGRGGFSNEQFF.

The genes are TRBV28 and TRBJ1-2, with D hard to call. The CDR3 spans 16 residues. Between the trimmed V and J ends, which lost 3 bases and 1 base, there was a span of 15 bases. Looked up from germline, CDR1 is MDHEN and CDR2 is SYDVKM. The CDR3 DNA reads as TGTGCCAGCAGTTTCTTCCGCGGGCTTTTTAACTATGGCTACACCTTC. Amino acids: CASSFFRGLFNYGYTF.

V usage is TRBV5-1 and J usage is TRBJ2-7; possible D gene TRBD2, 5 bases. The CDR3 extends over 14 amino acids. The V end was cut by 2 bases, the J end by 3 bases, with 12 bases between. Germline loops: CDR1 SGHRS, CDR2 YFSETQ. This CDR3 reads CASSFGSGSYEQYF. The CDR3 DNA follows: TGCGCCAGCAGCTTTGGGAGTGGGAGCTACGAGCAGTACTTC.

This chain connects TRBV4-1 to TRBJ2-1; 7 bases are shared with TRBD1. V was pared by 5 bases and J by 4 bases, with 8 bases of the junction left unmatched. From germline, CDR1 is MGHRA and CDR2 YSYEKL. The CDR3 contains 15 residues. DNA of the CDR3: TGCGCCAGCAGCGTAACAGGGGTGGGGTACAATGAGCAGTTCTTC. Translating it yields CASSVTGVGYNEQFF.

In this sample, this clone turned up a few times. The chain carries TRBV5-4 and TRBJ2-2; 13 nucleotides match TRBD2. The V gene's germline CDR1 is SGHNT and CDR2 YYREEE (reference sequence). This CDR3 contains 15 residues. With V trimmed by 5 bases and J by 4 bases, 2 bases remained unmatched. DNA of the CDR3: TGTGCCAGCAGGACTAGCGGGGGGCCCACCGGGGAGCTGTTTTTT. Its protein product is CASRTSGGPTGELFF.

This chain links TRBV5-6 with TRBJ2-2; 9 positions match TRBD1. The CDR3 loop spans 15 amino acids. J gave up 7 bases and V 2 bases, and 6 bases lay outside the gene matches. Germline CDR1 SGHDT, CDR2 YYEEEE. The CDR3 loop reads CASSFRWTGDGELFF. The DNA for the CDR3 is TGTGCCAGCAGCTTTCGCTGGACAGGGGACGGGGAGCTGTTTTTT.

This rearrangement joins TRBV18 to TRBJ2-7; 8 nucleotides agree with TRBD2. V was pared by 0 bases and J by 0 bases, with 7 bases of the junction left unmatched. This CDR3 has 17 residues. Germline-derived CDR1 and CDR2 are KGHSH and LQKENI. CDR3 residues: CASSPPSASGPSYEQYF. In nucleotides, the CDR3 is TGTGCCAGCTCACCACCTTCGGCTAGCGGGCCCTCCTACGAGCAGTACTTC. The full variable domain, its missing parts supplied by reference TRBV18 and TRBJ2-7, is NAGVMQNPRHLVRRRGQEARLRCSPMKGHSHVYWYRQLPEEGLKFMVYLQKENIIDESGMPKERFSAEFPKEGPSILRIQQVVRGDSAAYFCASSPPSASGPSYEQYFGPGTRLTVT.

This rearrangement joins TRBV5-6 to TRBJ2-5; possible D gene TRBD1, 6 bases. CDR1 is SGHDT, CDR2 YYEEEE, per germline. Trimming took off 2 bases at V and 4 bases at J, with 15 bases between the two ends. CDR3 length equals 15 residues. The CDR3 reads CASSLNRAARETQYF. The DNA of the CDR3 is TGTGCCAGCAGCTTAAACAGGGCTGCGCGAGAGACCCAGTACTTC.

The CDR3 loop reads CASSLRVRNEQFF. CDR3 nucleotides: TGTGCCAGCAGCTTAAGAGTTCGCAATGAGCAGTTCTTC. The chain couples TRBV13 to TRBJ2-1; no clear D. Per germline, CDR1 PRHDT and CDR2 FYEKMQ (reference sequence). The germline V and J ends were trimmed by 2 bases and 6 bases, with 8 bases remaining between them. There are 13 residues in the CDR3.

The chain carries TRBV5-8 and TRBJ2-1; 8 bases agree with TRBD2. The CDR3 is 18 amino acids. V shed 1 base, J shed 1 base, and the junction held 10 bases outside the gene matches. CDR1 and CDR2 from the germline V gene are SGHTS and YDEGEE. The CDR3 sequence is CASSLPPGGGRSYNEQFF. CDR3 in DNA: TGTGCCAGCAGCTTGCCCCCCGGGGGGGGCAGGTCCTACAATGAGCAGTTCTTC. The entire variable domain, with the rest obtained from reference TRBV5-8 and TRBJ2-1, is as follows: EAGVTQSPTHLIKTRGQQATLRCSPISGHTSVYWYQQALGLGLQFLLWYDEGEERNRGNFPPRFSGRQFPNYSSELNVNALELEDSALYLCASSLPPGGGRSYNEQFFGPGTRLTVL.

The chain employs TRBV5-8 and TRBJ2-1; D perhaps matches TRBD2 (5 bases). Germline CDR1 reads SGHTS; CDR2 reads YDEGEE. CDR3 length: 13 amino acids. V dropped 0 bases and J dropped 9 bases, with 10 bases sitting between them. CDR3 protein: CASSLDRGTEQFF. CDR3 in DNA: TGTGCCAGCAGCTTGGACCGGGGAACTGAGCAGTTCTTC.

This clone was picked up a small number of times. The chain carries TRBV4-1 and TRBJ1-4; 10 bases fit TRBD1. V was clipped by 1 base and J by 6 bases; unmatched bases: 2. Germline CDR1 MGHRA, CDR2 YSYEKL. The CDR3 spans 15 residues. In nucleotides, the CDR3 is TGCGCCAGCAGCCAAGTCGGACAGGGGGATGAAAAACTGTTTTTT. It translates to CASSQVGQGDEKLFF.

V usage is TRBV6-5 and J usage is TRBJ2-5, with 14 bases that match TRBD2. CDR3 length: 14 amino acids. Germline V gene sequence: CDR1 MNHEY, CDR2 SVGAGI. With 7 bases clipped from V and 14 bases from J, the junction kept 12 bases outside the gene matches. In DNA, the CDR3 is TGTGCCAGCAATTCCCCGGGACTAGCGGGAGACCTTTACTTC. Encoded protein: CASNSPGLAGDLYF.

This chain links TRBV6-1 with TRBJ1-5; D might be TRBD1 (5 bases). This CDR3 contains 13 residues. Trimming stripped 7 bases from V and 5 bases from J, with 12 bases between. Germline CDR1 is MNHNS and CDR2 is SASEGT. The CDR3 DNA follows: TGTGCCAGCAAGTTGACAGAGTATCAGCCCCAGCATTTT. Protein product: CASKLTEYQPQHF.

The rearrangement joins TRBV18 to TRBJ2-3; TRBD1 might be the D (6 bases). The germline V gene encodes CDR1 KGHSH and CDR2 LQKENI. Trimming removed 2 bases at V and 6 bases at J, with 18 bases between. CDR3 length: 16 amino acids. The DNA of the CDR3 is TGTGCCAGCTCACCAACCCTCGGGACACGAGGGGATACGCAGTATTTT. Encoded protein: CASSPTLGTRGDTQYF.

The rearrangement links TRBV27 to TRBJ2-7, with D possibly being TRBD2 (6 bases). This CDR3 region has 15 residues. Germline values: CDR1 MNHEY, CDR2 SMNVEV (reference sequence). Trimming took off 4 bases at V and 5 bases at J, with 18 bases between the two ends. CDR3 residues: CASSWGLTGVNEQYF. CDR3 DNA: TGTGCCAGCAGTTGGGGGTTGACGGGAGTGAACGAGCAGTACTTC.

In DNA form, the CDR3 reads TGTGCCAGCAGTTACTCCTTGGGGGGAAATGAGCAGTTCTTC. This encodes CASSYSLGGNEQFF. J is TRBJ2-1 and V is TRBV6-5, with D perhaps TRBD2 (6 bases). V gave up 0 bases and J gave up 7 bases, with 10 bases separating them. The CDR3 totals 14 residues. CDR1 is MNHEY, CDR2 SVGAGI, per germline.

The CDR3 DNA follows: TGTGCCAGCAGCACGCGGACAGGGCGCGGAGGGCAAGCTTTCTTT. Amino acids: CASSTRTGRGGQAFF. The chain links TRBV7-9 to TRBJ1-1; 8 positions agree with TRBD1. Germline CDR1 and CDR2: SEHNR and FQNEAQ (reference sequence). V trimming: 5 bases; J trimming: 9 bases; junction bases outside the gene matches: 14. The CDR3 runs to 15 residues.

This chain connects TRBV19 to TRBJ1-6; D unclear. Germline lookup yields CDR1 LNHDA and CDR2 SQIVND (reference sequence). With 0 bases removed from V and 7 bases from J, the gap between germline ends came to 4 bases. The CDR3 length is 13 residues. In nucleotides, the CDR3 is TGTGCCAGTAGTATAGAACACAATTCACCCCTCCACTTT. Translation gives CASSIEHNSPLHF.